Below are 10 T cell receptor beta chains sequenced from a single sample in a study of blood T cell repertoires in COVID-19. Generated by immunoSEQ multiplex PCR, the TCRdb table keeps only in-frame clones and is missing some. The sample gives about 42,000 clones, around 90% of which show up once; around 0.41% is in the top ten. The sample was peripheral blood. These receptors were taken from a human donor in a cohort sampled during active COVID-19.

This clone was counted once. The chain uses TRBV6-4 and TRBJ1-1; TRBD1 is a possible D gene (6 bases). The ends were cut back, 3 bases at V and 6 bases at J, with 11 bases in the middle. Germline CDR1 reads MRHNA; CDR2 reads SNTAGT. The CDR3 sequence is 13 residues long. The CDR3 reads CASSEVQGAEAFF. The CDR3 DNA is TGTGCCAGCAGTGAGGTACAGGGCGCTGAAGCTTTCTTT.

The V call is TRBV5-1, the J call TRBJ1-1; 8 bases align to TRBD1. Per germline, CDR1 SGHRS and CDR2 YFSETQ. This CDR3 is built from 15 residues. V was clipped by 1 base and J by 0 bases; unmatched bases: 2. CDR3: CASSLTGGLNTEAFF. The CDR3 nucleotides are TGCGCCAGCAGCTTGACAGGGGGTCTGAACACTGAAGCTTTCTTT.

The rearrangement uses TRBV27 and TRBJ2-6, with D possibly TRBD2 on 6 matching bases. The germline gives CDR1 MNHEY, CDR2 SMNVEV (reference sequence). V lost 2 bases and J lost 3, with 8 bases in between. The CDR3 loop spans 15 amino acids. The CDR3, as DNA: TGTGCCAGCAGTTTAGGGGGGTTTGGGGCCAACGTCCTGACTTTC. It yields the protein CASSLGGFGANVLTF.

This clone showed up just once. The chain carries TRBV9 and TRBJ1-6; D remains ambiguous. Germline-derived CDR1 and CDR2 are SGDLS and YYNGEE. The CDR3 runs 16 residues. Trimming stripped 2 bases from V and 6 bases from J, with 15 bases between. The CDR3 DNA follows: TGTGCCAGCAGCGTGGACCCAGGAGGGCGTAATTCACCCCTCCACTTT. Its protein product is CASSVDPGGRNSPLHF.

The chain recombines TRBV29-1 with TRBJ1-1; D may be TRBD1 (6 bases). This CDR3 contains 13 residues. Germline V gene sequence: CDR1 SQVTM, CDR2 ANQGSEA. V lost 3 bases to trimming and J lost 7 bases, with 15 bases between them. The CDR3 DNA follows: TGCAGCGTTGACAGGGGCAGGCCCGGTGAAGCTTTCTTT. This gives the protein CSVDRGRPGEAFF. The complete variable domain, with remaining parts taken from reference TRBV29-1 and TRBJ1-1, reads SAVISQKPSRDICQRGTSLTIQCQVDSQVTMMFWYRQQPGQSLTLIATANQGSEATYESGFVIDKFPISRPNLTFSTLTVSNMSPEDSSIYLCSVDRGRPGEAFFGQGTRLTVV.

The V and J genes are TRBV5-6 and TRBJ2-6; D gene unclear. Germline V gene data show CDR1 as SGHDT and CDR2 as YYEEEE. V was shortened by 0 bases and J by 0 bases, with 4 bases between the two germline ends. CDR3 length: 15 amino acids. CDR3 sequence (DNA): TGTGCCAGCAGCTTGGTTCGCTCTGGGGCCAACGTCCTGACTTTC. Translated: CASSLVRSGANVLTF. Full variable domain (rest looked up from reference TRBV5-6 and TRBJ2-6): DAGVTQSPTHLIKTRGQQVTLRCSPKSGHDTVSWYQQALGQGPQFIFQYYEEEERQRGNFPDRFSGHQFPNYSSELNVNALLLGDSALYLCASSLVRSGANVLTFGAGSRLTVL.

V is TRBV5-4 and J is TRBJ1-6, with D uncertain. This CDR3 is built from 14 residues. V lost 1 base, J lost 6 bases, and 8 bases lay in between. Germline lookup yields CDR1 SGHNT and CDR2 YYREEE (reference sequence). The CDR3 is CASSLTGSNSPLHF. CDR3 nucleotides: TGTGCCAGCAGCTTGACGGGGTCTAATTCACCCCTCCACTTT.

This chain uses TRBV19 with TRBJ1-2, with D unclear. The germline gives CDR1 LNHDA, CDR2 SQIVND (reference sequence). Trimming stripped 7 bases from V and 6 bases from J, with 6 bases between. This CDR3 has 10 residues. CDR3 sequence (DNA): TGTGCCAGTAACGGGAATGGCTACACCTTC. Its protein is CASNGNGYTF.

V usage is TRBV11-2 and J usage is TRBJ2-7; D remains unclear. From germline, CDR1 is SGHAT and CDR2 FQNNGV. V gave up 1 base and J gave up 7 bases, with 14 bases separating them. CDR3 length equals 14 residues. The CDR3 DNA sequence: TGTGCCAGCAGCTTAGGCGGAACCTCTGGGGAGCAGTACTTC. Translating it yields CASSLGGTSGEQYF.

The chain employs TRBV19 and TRBJ1-3; D is possibly TRBD1 (6 bases). V shed 8 bases and J shed 0 bases, with 17 bases lying between them. Germline V CDR1 and CDR2: LNHDA, SQIVND (reference sequence). The CDR3 has 16 amino acids. This CDR3 reads CASRRTEPLSGNTIYF. For the CDR3, the DNA is TGTGCCAGTCGAAGGACAGAACCGCTCTCTGGAAACACCATATATTTT. Variable domain in full (rest from reference TRBV19 and TRBJ1-3): DGGITQSPKYLFRKEGQNVTLSCEQNLNHDAMYWYRQDPGQGLRLIYYSQIVNDFQKGDIAEGYSVSREKKESFPLTVTSAQKNPTAFYLCASRRTEPLSGNTIYFGEGSWLTVV.